What follows are 9 T cell receptor beta chains derived from one specimen sequenced in a study of T cells in localized non-small cell lung cancer. Sequencing was performed with immunoSEQ multiplex PCR; in TCRdb, only in-frame clones are kept and a portion is missing. The table includes 15,000 to 20,000 clones, more than 70% detected once. Sequencing used peripheral blood, obtained before any cancer treatment. All receptors come from a male donor older than 55 with stage III lung adenocarcinoma.

The J gene is TRBJ2-5, the V gene TRBV11-1; 11 nucleotides line up with TRBD1. CDR3 size: 16 residues. CDR1 is SGHAT, CDR2 FQDESV, per germline (reference sequence). J was trimmed by 5 bases and V by 0 bases; bases with no gene match: 5. The CDR3 reads CASSLAGTGGGETQYF. The CDR3 nucleotides are TGTGCCAGCAGCTTAGCTGGGACAGGGGGAGGCGAGACCCAGTACTTC.

CDR3 protein: CASSSQQRDTQYF. The DNA for the CDR3 is TGTGCCAGCAGCTCTCAGCAGAGAGATACGCAGTATTTT. The rearrangement uses TRBV6-4 and TRBJ2-3; D gene ambiguous. The CDR3 sequence is 13 residues long. Trimming pared 6 bases from V and 5 bases from J, leaving 12 bases between. CDR1 and CDR2 from the germline V gene are MRHNA and SNTAGT.

This chain connects TRBV13 to TRBJ1-5; 10 nucleotides agree with TRBD1. Germline V CDR1 and CDR2: PRHDT, FYEKMQ (reference sequence). This CDR3 has 15 residues. Trimming removed 5 bases from V and 7 bases from J; junction bases left unmatched: 8. The CDR3 protein is CASSTGTGDGQPQHF. CDR3 in DNA: TGTGCCAGCAGCACCGGGACAGGGGATGGGCAGCCCCAGCATTTT.

The V gene is TRBV6-5, the J gene TRBJ2-1; 7 bases fit TRBD2. V shed 6 bases and J 5 bases; nucleotides not matched to a gene: 10. CDR3 size: 15 residues. From germline, CDR1 is MNHEY and CDR2 SVGAGI. The CDR3 is CASRATGTTNNEQFF. CDR3 coding DNA: TGTGCCAGCAGGGCAACCGGGACTACCAACAATGAGCAGTTCTTC.

J is TRBJ1-2 and V is TRBV6-5; possibly TRBD1 for D (5 bases). The CDR3 totals 12 residues. Trimming pared 6 bases from V and 0 bases from J, leaving 5 bases between. The germline gives CDR1 MNHEY, CDR2 SVGAGI. CDR3 in DNA: TGTGCCAGCAGGACAGCTAACTATGGCTACACCTTC. Translation gives CASRTANYGYTF.

This clone was counted only a few times. One junction end disagrees with the germline gene, perhaps due to a read error. The V gene is TRBV6-1, the J gene TRBJ1-2; no clear D. CDR1 and CDR2 (germline): MNHNS, SASEGT. This CDR3 comprises 10 residues. This CDR3 reads CASSEVHCLF. The CDR3, as DNA: TGTGCCAGCAGTGAAGTGCACTGCCTCTTC.

This chain uses TRBV2 with TRBJ1-5; D might be TRBD1 (5 bases). The CDR3 covers 14 residues. Looked up from germline, CDR1 is SNHLY and CDR2 is FYNNEI. Deletions cut 3 bases from V and 2 bases from J, with 8 bases between. The CDR3 region has the DNA TGTGCCAGCAGTGATGAAGGGGGCAATCAGCCCCAGCATTTT. Its translation: CASSDEGGNQPQHF. Combining the CDR3 with reference TRBV2 and TRBJ1-5 gives the whole variable domain EPEVTQTPSHQVTQMGQEVILRCVPISNHLYFYWYRQILGQKVEFLVSFYNNEISEKSEIFDDQFSVERPDGSNFTLKIRSTKLEDSAMYFCASSDEGGNQPQHFGDGTRLSIL.

V and J are TRBV5-4 and TRBJ1-2; D unclear. Germline V CDR1 and CDR2: SGHNT, YYREEE (reference sequence). The CDR3 totals 15 residues. V was clipped by 4 bases and J by 4 bases, with 17 bases between them. DNA of the CDR3: TGTGCCAGCAGCACCTACCGGGCCCCCCTCTATGGCTACACCTTC. The encoded protein is CASSTYRAPLYGYTF.

The chain recombines TRBV19 with TRBJ1-4; D perhaps matches TRBD1 (6 bases). CDR1 and CDR2 from the germline V gene are LNHDA and SQIVND (reference sequence). Trimming removed 6 bases at V and 8 bases at J, with 22 bases between. This CDR3 is 16 amino acids long. CDR3 DNA: TGTGCCAGTAGGCCGGGACAACTGGAGTTCTGGGAAAAACTGTTTTTT. This translates into CASRPGQLEFWEKLFF.